This is a list of T cell receptor beta chains from one sample in a study of blood T cell repertoires in COVID-19. TCRdb's copy holds only in-frame clones and misses some; the assay was immunoSEQ multiplex PCR. This table holds tens of thousands of clones, approximately 80% found once. The specimen sequenced was peripheral blood. These receptors originate from a man aged 25-45 years with COVID-19, enrolled during active disease. Both conserved end residues are part of each CDR3. The D gene is left open where the match is weak. Expanded clones are given a class, and other clones once, few, many or no size at all.

CASAQGNDGELFF,TGCGCCAGCGCACAGGGGAACGACGGGGAGCTGTTTTTT,TRBD1,TRBJ2-2,NA,TRBV5-1
CASSLQGTDTQYF,TGTGCCAGCAGTTTACAGGGCACAGATACGCAGTATTTT,NA,TRBJ2-3,NA,TRBV12-3/TRBV12-4
CASSFRQGQETQYF,TGTGCCAGCAGCTTCAGACAGGGCCAAGAGACCCAGTACTTC,TRBD1,TRBJ2-5,NA,TRBV5-5
CASSGLAGFTGELFF,TGTGCCAGCAGTGGGTTAGCCGGCTTCACCGGGGAGCTGTTTTTT,NA,TRBJ2-2,NA,TRBV2
CASSDRGNQPQHF,TGTGCCAGCAGCGACAGGGGGAATCAGCCCCAGCATTTT,TRBD1,TRBJ1-5,NA,TRBV28
CASSHGGLWEKLFF,TGTGCCAGCAGCCACGGGGGGCTATGGGAAAAACTGTTTTTT,NA,TRBJ1-4,NA,TRBV3-1/TRBV3-2
CASSRGRANYGYTF,TGTGCCAGTAGTAGGGGGCGCGCTAACTATGGCTACACCTTC,NA,TRBJ1-2,NA,TRBV19
CASRPRADLSSTDTQYF,TGTGCCAGCAGACCACGAGCGGATTTATCTAGCACAGATACGCAGTATTTT,NA,TRBJ2-3,NA,TRBV27
CASPPSASRRTYNEQFF,TGTGCCAGCCCGCCCTCGGCGTCCAGGCGGACTTACAATGAGCAGTTCTTC,NA,TRBJ2-1,NA,TRBV28
CASSLALRGNAGNTIYF,TGCGCCAGCAGCTTGGCCCTGCGGGGGAACGCTGGAAACACCATATATTTT,NA,TRBJ1-3,NA,TRBV5-1
CASSLTGGSSYEQYF,TGTGCCAGCAGCTTGACAGGGGGGAGCTCCTACGAGCAGTACTTC,TRBD1,TRBJ2-7,NA,TRBV2
CASSLARGAYEQYF,TGTGCCAGCAGCTTGGCCAGGGGGGCGTACGAGCAGTACTTC,NA,TRBJ2-7,NA,TRBV5-4
CASSSRGDRAPTNEKLFF,TGTGCCAGCAGCTCCAGGGGGGACAGGGCTCCAACTAATGAAAAACTGTTTTTT,TRBD1,TRBJ1-4,NA,TRBV11-2
CASSVEGRAGQETQYF,TGTGCCAGCAGTGTGGAGGGAAGGGCAGGACAAGAGACCCAGTACTTC,NA,TRBJ2-5,few,TRBV2
CASGPGTEVGTEAFF,TGTGCTAGTGGCCCCGGGACAGAGGTGGGCACTGAAGCTTTCTTT,TRBD1,TRBJ1-1,NA,TRBV12-5
CASSLWERDEQFF,TGTGCCAGCAGTTTGTGGGAGCGGGATGAGCAGTTCTTC,NA,TRBJ2-1,NA,TRBV27
CASSFGSQGQVFYNEQFF,TGTGCCAGCAGCTTCGGGTCGCAAGGACAGGTCTTTTACAATGAGCAGTTCTTC,TRBD1,TRBJ2-1,NA,TRBV7-6
CASNRNRDTGELFF,TGTGCCAGCAATAGGAACAGGGACACCGGGGAGCTGTTTTTT,NA,TRBJ2-2,NA,TRBV6-5
CASSNPSGRGLMDGELFF,TGTGCCAGCAGCAACCCGAGCGGGAGGGGGCTAATGGACGGGGAGCTGTTTTTT,TRBD2,TRBJ2-2,NA,TRBV7-2
CASSLAGVRTEQYF,TGTGCCAGCAGTTTAGCGGGAGTGAGGACTGAGCAGTACTTC,TRBD2,TRBJ2-7,NA,TRBV27
CASSQDVGSNEKLFF,TGCGCCAGCAGCCAAGATGTCGGGTCTAATGAAAAACTGTTTTTT,NA,TRBJ1-4,NA,TRBV4-3